One and the same sample provided the 12 T cell receptor beta chains below, sequenced in a study of CD8+ T cells in alopecia areata. Sequencing used cDNA as its template, made by extracting RNA and reverse transcribing it. Data came from immunoSEQ multiplex PCR; TCRdb stores just in-frame clones and leaves some out. The sample has 90,000 to 100,000 clones, 35% to 45% seen once. Sequenced sample: CD4+ T cells sorted from blood. Receptor source: a human donor with alopecia areata.

The chain couples TRBV29-1 to TRBJ2-5; no clear D gene. Germline-derived CDR1 and CDR2 are SQVTM and ANQGSEA. This CDR3 has 10 residues. The CDR3 here is CSAASGTQYF. In DNA, the CDR3 is TGCAGTGCGGCTTCGGGGACCCAGTACTTC.

The J gene is TRBJ2-7, the V gene TRBV7-2, with 8 bases identical to TRBD1. The V segment lost 3 bases and the J segment 2 bases; nucleotides outside the gene matches: 3. The CDR3 runs to 14 residues. Germline CDR1 and CDR2: SGHTA and FQGNSA. The CDR3 loop reads CASSFRTGPYEQYF. CDR3 nucleotide sequence: TGTGCCAGCAGCTTCCGGACAGGGCCCTACGAGCAGTACTTC.

The J gene is TRBJ2-1, the V gene TRBV30; 8 nucleotides line up with TRBD2. The germline V gene has CDR1 GTSNPN and CDR2 SVGIG (reference sequence). The CDR3 is 14 amino acids. V shed 3 bases and J 8 bases; nucleotides not matched to a gene: 9. Here the CDR3 reads CAWRKRGLSDEQFF. Written as DNA, the CDR3 is TGTGCCTGGAGAAAGCGGGGGTTATCCGATGAGCAGTTCTTC.

V usage is TRBV29-1 and J usage is TRBJ2-2, with D maybe TRBD2 (6 bases). Germline V lookup: CDR1 SQVTM, CDR2 ANQGSEA. Trimming removed 7 bases at V and 4 bases at J, with 13 bases between. The length of the CDR3 is 13 residues. CDR3 DNA: TGCAGCGCCGCGGAGGGAGGCACCGGGGAGCTGTTTTTT. Protein: CSAAEGGTGELFF.

The V call is TRBV7-3, the J call TRBJ2-1; tentatively, D is TRBD1 (6 bases). CDR3 size: 16 residues. The germline V gene has CDR1 SGHTA and CDR2 FQGTGA. The V end was cut by 5 bases, the J end by 5 bases, with 19 bases between. CDR3 loop: CASSAPGARGHNEQFF. CDR3 bases: TGTGCCAGCAGCGCCCCCGGGGCCAGGGGCCACAATGAGCAGTTCTTC.

This clone was seen just once. This chain uses TRBV4-1 with TRBJ1-1; D gene uncertain. Germline-derived CDR1 and CDR2 are MGHRA and YSYEKL. V lost 4 bases, J lost 6 bases, and 21 bases lay in between. CDR3 length: 16 amino acids. CDR3 nucleotide sequence: TGCGCCAGCAGCCCTCTTCCGAAGGCTGTGGTGGCTGAAGCTTTCTTT. This codes for CASSPLPKAVVAEAFF.

The chain has TRBV2 and TRBJ2-5, with 8 bases identical to TRBD1. From germline, CDR1 is SNHLY and CDR2 FYNNEI. This CDR3 contains 15 residues. J lost 4 bases, V lost 5 bases, and 9 bases had no gene match. The CDR3: CASSQGGQGGETQYF. In DNA, the CDR3 is TGTGCCAGCAGTCAAGGCGGACAGGGCGGAGAGACCCAGTACTTC.

The rearrangement uses TRBV6-6 and TRBJ2-7, with 9 bases that match TRBD1. Germline CDR1 and CDR2: MNHNY and SVGAGI (reference sequence). Trimming took 8 bases from V and 1 from J; bases not matched to a gene: 9. This CDR3 is 15 amino acids long. CDR3 nucleotide sequence: TGTGCCAGCGGCGATGGGACAGGGCGGTCCTACGAGCAGTACTTC. This encodes CASGDGTGRSYEQYF.

The chain is built from TRBV28 and TRBJ1-5; no clear D gene. V was shortened by 6 bases and J by 3 bases, with 21 bases between the two germline ends. This CDR3 contains 17 residues. The V gene's germline CDR1 is MDHEN and CDR2 SYDVKM. The DNA of the CDR3 is TGTGCCAGCAGCCCACCCAATGGAGCGCAGAACAATCAGCCCCAGCATTTT. It yields the protein CASSPPNGAQNNQPQHF.

This clone was detected only a few times. The chain recombines TRBV7-8 with TRBJ2-2; TRBD2 is a possible D gene (6 bases). The CDR3 totals 13 residues. Germline CDR1 reads SGHVS; CDR2 reads FQNEAQ. The V gene lost 5 bases and the J gene lost 4 bases, with 8 bases spanning the gap. The CDR3 sequence: CASSPGLTGELFF. The DNA of the CDR3 is TGTGCCAGCAGCCCGGGACTCACCGGGGAGCTGTTTTTT.

This chain joins TRBV28 and TRBJ1-2, with D perhaps TRBD1 (5 bases). The CDR3 is made up of 12 amino acids. Germline V CDR1 and CDR2: MDHEN, SYDVKM. V was shortened by 6 bases and J by 6 bases, with 11 bases between the two germline ends. The CDR3 loop is CASRTSGHGYTF. The DNA of the CDR3 is TGTGCCAGCAGAACCTCAGGGCATGGCTACACCTTC.

The V and J genes are TRBV2 and TRBJ2-7; a weak D match, TRBD1 (5 bases). The CDR3 totals 13 residues. V was trimmed by 5 bases and J by 2 bases, leaving 10 bases between them. From germline, CDR1 is SNHLY and CDR2 FYNNEI. The CDR3: CASSTLTAYEQYF. The CDR3 coding sequence is TGTGCCAGCAGTACTCTGACAGCCTACGAGCAGTACTTC.